The TCR beta chain described here comes from a study of blood T cell repertoires in COVID-19. Authors' data handling: Reference gene primers were amplified, and this amplification served to estimate nucleated cell counts. Method: immunoSEQ multiplex PCR; TCRdb's copy keeps in-frame clones and lacks some. V, J and clone size reflect that table, while D and trimming were determined from the DNA. The data hold 75,000 to 100,000 clones, with more than 75% observed a single time. Germline-derived CDR1 and CDR2 are MNHEY and SVGAGI. V gave up 7 bases and J gave up 1 base; unmatched junction bases: 6. The CDR3 has 15 amino acids.

Material: peripheral blood. The rearrangement joins TRBV6-5 to TRBJ1-5; TRBD1 matches 8 bases. The sequence came from a human donor with acute or convalescent COVID-19. The donor label of this sample is uncertain. CDR3 residues: CASTGQGSSNQPQHF. CDR3 in DNA: TGTGCCAGCACCGGACAGGGTTCGAGCAATCAGCCCCAGCATTTT.